This T cell receptor beta chain was sequenced during a study of CXCR3-negative and CXCR3-positive naive CD8 T cells. Study as a whole: The study obtained 140 million or so TRB reads, about 1.5 +/- 0.3 million per library.

Study-level points and caveats: Memory cells showed distinct TRBV-TRBJ patterns, while the two naive subsets matched. Naive cells with CXCR3 showed TRB CDR3s that were more hydrophobic than those in CXCR3-negative naive cells. Naive subsets had comparable surface CD5; TCR strength was inferred from TRB CDR3 properties.

CD45RO-CCR7+CD27+CD95- expression identified naive CD8+ T cells. On this clonotype itself: Its antigen is currently unknown.

All TRB cDNA libraries came from 5' RACE performed with UMI labels. Following a re-call of the 5' RACE reads, TCRdb has one entry per CDR3 protein and lacks DNA. In total, the table holds tens of thousands of distinct CDR3 sequences. The TCR comes from a human donor in good health. Some clones in this sample may be carry-over from other donors' samples. The sample comprised naive CXCR3+ CD8+ T cells from blood. The subset was: CD45RO-CCR7+CD27+CD95- naive CD8+ T cells expressing CXCR3 (TNR3+).

The CDR3 spells CASRQPGQTNTEAFF. The chain employs TRBV7-9 and TRBJ1-1; TCRdb picks TRBD1, but there is no DNA to check that call. Germline CDR1 SEHNR, CDR2 FQNEAQ (reference sequence). This CDR3 is built from 15 residues.